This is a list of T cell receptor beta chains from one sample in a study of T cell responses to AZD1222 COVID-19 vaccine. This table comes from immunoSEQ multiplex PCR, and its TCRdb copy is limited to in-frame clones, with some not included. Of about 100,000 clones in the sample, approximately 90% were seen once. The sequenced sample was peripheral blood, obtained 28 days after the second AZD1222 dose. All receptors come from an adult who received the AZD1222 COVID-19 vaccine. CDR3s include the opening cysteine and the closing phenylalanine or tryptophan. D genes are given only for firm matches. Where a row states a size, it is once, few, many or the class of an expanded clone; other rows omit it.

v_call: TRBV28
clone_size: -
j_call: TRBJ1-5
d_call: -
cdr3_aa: CASSQAIREPQHF
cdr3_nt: TGTGCCAGCAGCCAGGCGATTAGGGAGCCCCAGCATTTT

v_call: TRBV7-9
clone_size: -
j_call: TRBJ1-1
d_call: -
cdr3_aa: CASSEGNTEAFF
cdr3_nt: TGTGCCAGCAGCGAAGGAAACACTGAAGCTTTCTTT

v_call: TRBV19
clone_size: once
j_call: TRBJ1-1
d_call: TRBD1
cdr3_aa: CASRPTRTGALEAFF
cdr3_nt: TGTGCCAGCCGACCCACCAGGACAGGGGCCCTTGAAGCTTTCTTT

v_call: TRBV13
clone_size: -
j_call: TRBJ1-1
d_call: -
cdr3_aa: CASSLAGQGATEAFF
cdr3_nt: TGTGCCAGCAGCTTAGCTGGGCAGGGCGCCACTGAAGCTTTCTTT

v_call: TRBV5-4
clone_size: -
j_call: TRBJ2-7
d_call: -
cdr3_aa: CASSPSRMSGAYEQYF
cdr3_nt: TGTGCCAGCAGCCCGAGCAGAATGTCTGGGGCTTACGAGCAGTACTTC

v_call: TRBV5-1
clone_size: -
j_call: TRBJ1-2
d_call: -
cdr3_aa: CASSSPGTNYGYTF
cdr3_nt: TGCGCCAGCAGCTCCCCGGGCACTAACTATGGCTACACCTTC

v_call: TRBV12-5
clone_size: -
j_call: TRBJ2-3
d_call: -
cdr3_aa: CASGLGSGAHGRTDTQYF
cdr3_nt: TGTGCTAGTGGTTTGGGTAGCGGTGCGCACGGGCGCACAGATACGCAGTATTTT

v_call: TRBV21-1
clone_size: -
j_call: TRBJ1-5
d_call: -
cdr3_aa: CASSKGGTDYSNQPQHF
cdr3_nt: TGTGCCAGCAGCAAAGGGGGGACGGATTATAGCAATCAGCCCCAGCATTTT

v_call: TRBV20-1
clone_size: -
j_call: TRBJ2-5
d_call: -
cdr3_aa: CSVEGRETQYF
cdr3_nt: TGCAGTGTCGAAGGGCGGGAGACCCAGTACTTC

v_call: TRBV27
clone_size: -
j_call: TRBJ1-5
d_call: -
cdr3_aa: CASSLTSGSNQPQHF
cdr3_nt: TGTGCCAGCAGTTTAACAAGCGGAAGCAATCAGCCCCAGCATTTT

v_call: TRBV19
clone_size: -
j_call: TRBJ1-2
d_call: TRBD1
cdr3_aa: CAVRDRDNYGYTF
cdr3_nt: TGTGCCGTCCGGGACAGGGATAACTATGGCTACACCTTC

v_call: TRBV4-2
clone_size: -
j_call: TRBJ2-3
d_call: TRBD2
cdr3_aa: CASSQVSSGGNTDTQYF
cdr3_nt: TGTGCCAGCAGCCAAGTTTCTAGCGGGGGAAACACAGATACGCAGTATTTT

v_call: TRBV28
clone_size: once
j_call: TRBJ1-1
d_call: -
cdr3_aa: CASSSPGGGDEAFF
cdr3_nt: TGTGCCAGCAGCTCTCCCGGCGGAGGGGATGAAGCTTTCTTT

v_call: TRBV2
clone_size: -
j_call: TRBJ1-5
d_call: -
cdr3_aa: CASSSRGGQPQHF
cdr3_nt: TGTGCCAGCAGTTCCAGGGGAGGTCAGCCCCAGCATTTT

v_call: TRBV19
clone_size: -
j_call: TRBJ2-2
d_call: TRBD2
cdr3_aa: CASFRKAGADTGELFF
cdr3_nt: TGTGCCAGTTTCAGAAAAGCGGGGGCCGACACCGGGGAGCTGTTTTTT

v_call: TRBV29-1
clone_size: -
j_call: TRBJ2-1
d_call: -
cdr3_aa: CSSYDLYNEQFF
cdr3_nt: TGCAGCTCGTACGACTTATACAATGAGCAGTTCTTC

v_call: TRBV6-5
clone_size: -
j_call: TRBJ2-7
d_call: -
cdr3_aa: CASIGAGYYEQYF
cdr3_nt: TGTGCCAGCATCGGGGCAGGGTATTACGAGCAGTACTTC